This T cell receptor beta chain is drawn from a study of blood T cell repertoires in COVID-19. The CDR3 is made up of 16 amino acids. The V segment lost 1 base and the J segment 4 bases; nucleotides outside the gene matches: 8. Germline lookup yields CDR1 SGHAT and CDR2 FQNNGV. In the original processing: Using reference gene primer amplification, nucleated cell counts were estimated. This table comes from immunoSEQ multiplex PCR, and its TCRdb copy is limited to in-frame clones, with some not included. V and J calls and clone size are as listed in that table; D and trimming were resolved from the DNA. The table shows 300,000 to 350,000 clones, with 90% occurring only once.

The source of this sequence is a woman in her late teens or twenties with acute COVID-19. Material: PBMCs or T cells enriched from blood (not recorded which). This rearrangement joins TRBV11-2 to TRBJ1-1, with TRBD1 matching over 8 bases. DNA for the CDR3: TGTGCCAGCAGCTTAGTCGGTCAGGGGGCGACCACTGAAGCTTTCTTT. This gives the protein CASSLVGQGATTEAFF.